A selection of T cell receptor beta chains follows, all from one sample in a study of cytomegalovirus exposure and HLA in healthy donors. Profiling relied on immunoSEQ multiplex PCR, and the TCRdb table lists in-frame clones only, not all of them. The table lists 150,000 to 200,000 clones, around 80% of them singletons. The source material was PBMCs. These receptors originate from a young man in good health and CMV-seronegative. CDR3s include the opening cysteine and the closing phenylalanine or tryptophan. The D gene is left open where the match is weak. Size values are once, few and many counts, or a class for expanded clones, and some rows have none.

j_call: TRBJ2-7; d_call: .; clone_size: .; v_call: TRBV2; cdr3_aa: CASSEVTLRSSYEQYF; cdr3_nt: TGTGCCAGCAGTGAAGTCACTCTGAGGAGCTCCTACGAGCAGTACTTC
j_call: TRBJ2-5; d_call: .; clone_size: few; v_call: TRBV28; cdr3_aa: CASSPSDWGTQYQETQYF; cdr3_nt: TGTGCCAGCAGTCCATCAGATTGGGGGACACAGTACCAAGAGACCCAGTACTTC
j_call: TRBJ2-5; d_call: .; clone_size: .; v_call: TRBV5-1; cdr3_aa: CASSLARGGETQYF; cdr3_nt: TGCGCCAGCAGCTTGGCCAGGGGTGGAGAGACCCAGTACTTC
j_call: TRBJ1-1; d_call: .; clone_size: .; v_call: TRBV30; cdr3_aa: CAWSKQNTEAFF; cdr3_nt: TGTGCCTGGAGTAAACAGAACACTGAAGCTTTCTTT
j_call: TRBJ1-1; d_call: TRBD1; clone_size: .; v_call: TRBV28; cdr3_aa: CASSSPGGRTEAFF; cdr3_nt: TGTGCCAGCAGTTCCCCAGGGGGGCGGACTGAAGCTTTCTTT
j_call: TRBJ2-3; d_call: .; clone_size: .; v_call: TRBV29-1; cdr3_aa: CSVERRTSTDTQYF; cdr3_nt: TGCAGCGTCGAACGTAGAACTAGCACAGATACGCAGTATTTT
j_call: TRBJ2-1; d_call: TRBD1; clone_size: .; v_call: TRBV5-1; cdr3_aa: CASSEQGTSYNEQFF; cdr3_nt: TGCGCCAGCAGCGAACAGGGGACCTCCTACAATGAGCAGTTCTTC
j_call: TRBJ2-2; d_call: .; clone_size: .; v_call: TRBV6-1; cdr3_aa: CASSETGGLLTGELFF; cdr3_nt: TGTGCCAGCAGTGAAACCGGGGGGCTGTTGACCGGGGAGCTGTTTTTT
j_call: TRBJ2-1; d_call: TRBD2; clone_size: .; v_call: TRBV15; cdr3_aa: CATSRTPGLADNEQFF; cdr3_nt: TGTGCCACCAGCAGGACCCCGGGACTAGCGGACAATGAGCAGTTCTTC
j_call: TRBJ1-2; d_call: .; clone_size: .; v_call: TRBV28; cdr3_aa: CASIQTGVGYGYTF; cdr3_nt: TGTGCCAGCATCCAGACGGGGGTTGGGTATGGCTACACCTTC
j_call: TRBJ2-3; d_call: .; clone_size: .; v_call: TRBV23-1; cdr3_aa: CASSQMIRQGTDTQYF; cdr3_nt: TGCGCCAGCAGTCAAATGATAAGACAGGGCACAGATACGCAGTATTTT
j_call: TRBJ2-7; d_call: TRBD1; clone_size: few; v_call: TRBV27; cdr3_aa: CASSRGTGYEQYF; cdr3_nt: TGTGCCAGCAGTCGCGGGACAGGCTACGAGCAGTACTTC
j_call: TRBJ1-4; d_call: .; clone_size: few; v_call: TRBV5-5; cdr3_aa: CASSSGGVELFF; cdr3_nt: TGTGCCAGCAGCTCTGGGGGGGTGGAACTGTTTTTT
j_call: TRBJ1-1; d_call: .; clone_size: once; v_call: TRBV11-2; cdr3_aa: CASSQPGLPNTEAFF; cdr3_nt: TGTGCCAGCAGCCAGCCGGGACTCCCGAACACTGAAGCTTTCTTT
j_call: TRBJ1-5; d_call: .; clone_size: .; v_call: TRBV28; cdr3_aa: CASSLVGGAGQPQHF; cdr3_nt: TGTGCCAGCAGTTTAGTGGGGGGGGCGGGTCAGCCCCAGCATTTT
j_call: TRBJ2-1; d_call: .; clone_size: .; v_call: TRBV6-4; cdr3_aa: CASTPGGDRVGNEQFF; cdr3_nt: TGTGCCAGCACCCCCGGGGGGGACAGGGTGGGCAATGAGCAGTTCTTC
j_call: TRBJ1-2; d_call: TRBD1; clone_size: .; v_call: TRBV5-1; cdr3_aa: CASTPTGTGGRYGYTF; cdr3_nt: TGCGCCAGCACCCCGACCGGGACAGGGGGTCGGTATGGCTACACCTTC
j_call: TRBJ2-5; d_call: TRBD1; clone_size: .; v_call: TRBV18; cdr3_aa: CASSQTGGKETQYF; cdr3_nt: TGTGCCAGCTCACAGACAGGGGGGAAAGAGACCCAGTACTTC
j_call: TRBJ1-1; d_call: .; clone_size: once; v_call: TRBV6-6; cdr3_aa: CASNAGVSTEAFF; cdr3_nt: TGTGCCTCAAACGCGGGGGTGTCTACTGAAGCTTTCTTT
j_call: TRBJ1-1; d_call: .; clone_size: few; v_call: TRBV27; cdr3_aa: CASSPPTGKLAFF; cdr3_nt: TGTGCCAGCAGTCCCCCGACCGGGAAATTGGCTTTCTTT
j_call: TRBJ2-7; d_call: .; clone_size: .; v_call: TRBV19; cdr3_aa: CASTLAGSGVKEQYF; cdr3_nt: TGTGCCAGTACCCTAGCTGGTAGCGGAGTAAAGGAGCAGTACTTC
j_call: TRBJ1-3; d_call: .; clone_size: .; v_call: TRBV29-1; cdr3_aa: CSVVQGRGNTIYF; cdr3_nt: TGCAGCGTTGTTCAGGGGCGCGGAAACACCATATATTTT
j_call: TRBJ1-5; d_call: .; clone_size: .; v_call: TRBV5-1; cdr3_aa: CASSWDIKGGNQPQHF; cdr3_nt: TGCGCCAGCAGCTGGGACATCAAGGGGGGCAATCAGCCCCAGCATTTT
j_call: TRBJ1-1; d_call: .; clone_size: .; v_call: TRBV30; cdr3_aa: CAWIYRANTEAFF; cdr3_nt: TGTGCCTGGATATACAGGGCTAACACTGAAGCTTTCTTT
j_call: TRBJ2-7; d_call: .; clone_size: once; v_call: TRBV28; cdr3_aa: CASSRTDRQNYEQYF; cdr3_nt: TGTGCCAGCAGTCGTACCGACAGGCAAAACTACGAGCAGTACTTC
j_call: TRBJ2-3; d_call: TRBD2; clone_size: .; v_call: TRBV19; cdr3_aa: CASSQIAGGPVDTQYF; cdr3_nt: TGTGCCAGTAGTCAAATAGCGGGAGGGCCCGTAGATACGCAGTATTTT
j_call: TRBJ2-6; d_call: TRBD1; clone_size: .; v_call: TRBV29-1; cdr3_aa: CSVLDRVLSGANVLTF; cdr3_nt: TGCAGCGTGCTGGACAGGGTCCTCTCTGGGGCCAACGTCCTGACTTTC
j_call: TRBJ2-1; d_call: .; clone_size: .; v_call: TRBV6-5; cdr3_aa: CASTTGNYNEQFF; cdr3_nt: TGTGCCAGCACTACAGGGAATTACAATGAGCAGTTCTTC
j_call: TRBJ2-7; d_call: TRBD2; clone_size: few; v_call: TRBV5-1; cdr3_aa: CASSLARGGLFGKQYF; cdr3_nt: TGCGCCAGCAGCTTGGCGCGGGGGGGCCTATTTGGAAAGCAGTACTTC
j_call: TRBJ1-2; d_call: .; clone_size: .; v_call: TRBV30; cdr3_aa: CAWSKTGRGDYGYTF; cdr3_nt: TGTGCCTGGAGTAAAACGGGGCGGGGGGACTATGGCTACACCTTC
j_call: TRBJ1-2; d_call: .; clone_size: .; v_call: TRBV6-6; cdr3_aa: CASSYLVSGDNYGYTF; cdr3_nt: TGTGCCAGCAGTTATTTGGTGTCGGGAGATAACTATGGCTACACCTTC
j_call: TRBJ2-7; d_call: TRBD2; clone_size: once; v_call: TRBV10-3; cdr3_aa: CAISETSGKGNEQYF; cdr3_nt: TGTGCCATCAGTGAAACTAGCGGGAAGGGCAACGAGCAGTACTTC
j_call: TRBJ2-7; d_call: TRBD1; clone_size: .; v_call: TRBV27; cdr3_aa: CASNGQGAYEQYF; cdr3_nt: TGTGCCAGCAACGGACAGGGGGCCTACGAGCAGTACTTC
j_call: TRBJ1-1; d_call: TRBD1; clone_size: once; v_call: TRBV5-1; cdr3_aa: CASSYRQGNTEAFF; cdr3_nt: TGCGCCAGCAGCTATAGACAGGGGAACACTGAAGCTTTCTTT
j_call: TRBJ2-2; d_call: TRBD2; clone_size: .; v_call: TRBV30; cdr3_aa: CAWSELAGAGTGELFF; cdr3_nt: TGTGCCTGGAGCGAATTAGCGGGAGCGGGCACCGGGGAGCTGTTTTTT
j_call: TRBJ2-7; d_call: .; clone_size: once; v_call: TRBV4-1; cdr3_aa: CASSQEATSWGHPYEQYF; cdr3_nt: TGCGCCAGCAGCCAAGAGGCGACGAGCTGGGGGCATCCCTACGAGCAGTACTTC
j_call: TRBJ2-1; d_call: TRBD1; clone_size: once; v_call: TRBV5-6; cdr3_aa: CASSLFGSRQGRDEQFF; cdr3_nt: TGTGCCAGCAGCTTGTTCGGAAGCAGACAGGGAAGGGATGAGCAGTTCTTC
j_call: TRBJ2-3; d_call: .; clone_size: .; v_call: TRBV7-9; cdr3_aa: CASSPPGDTQYF; cdr3_nt: TGTGCCAGCAGCCCCCCGGGAGATACGCAGTATTTT
j_call: TRBJ1-4; d_call: TRBD1; clone_size: .; v_call: TRBV19; cdr3_aa: CASRRQGPNEKLFF; cdr3_nt: TGTGCCAGTAGAAGACAGGGGCCGAATGAAAAACTGTTTTTT
j_call: TRBJ2-1; d_call: TRBD2; clone_size: .; v_call: TRBV5-4; cdr3_aa: CASSPGTSGRAWDEQFF; cdr3_nt: TGTGCCAGCAGCCCCGGGACTAGCGGGAGGGCCTGGGATGAGCAGTTCTTC
j_call: TRBJ1-2; d_call: TRBD1; clone_size: .; v_call: TRBV28; cdr3_aa: CASGQEGAQGYTF; cdr3_nt: TGTGCCAGCGGACAGGAGGGGGCGCAGGGCTACACCTTC
j_call: TRBJ2-1; d_call: TRBD2; clone_size: .; v_call: TRBV19; cdr3_aa: CASRTSGRETEQFF; cdr3_nt: TGTGCCAGTAGGACTAGCGGGAGGGAAACTGAGCAGTTCTTC
j_call: TRBJ2-1; d_call: TRBD2; clone_size: .; v_call: TRBV6-5; cdr3_aa: CASAYGLAGYNEQFF; cdr3_nt: TGTGCCAGTGCCTATGGACTAGCGGGCTACAATGAGCAGTTCTTC
j_call: TRBJ2-6; d_call: TRBD1; clone_size: once; v_call: TRBV28; cdr3_aa: CASSPGQGKVSGANVLTF; cdr3_nt: TGTGCCAGCAGTCCCGGACAGGGGAAGGTCTCCGGGGCCAACGTCCTGACTTTC
j_call: TRBJ2-5; d_call: TRBD1; clone_size: .; v_call: TRBV5-4; cdr3_aa: CASRRTGQETQYF; cdr3_nt: TGTGCCAGCCGCCGGACAGGGCAAGAGACCCAGTACTTC
j_call: TRBJ2-7; d_call: TRBD1; clone_size: .; v_call: TRBV6-1; cdr3_aa: CASTMDRVVHEQYF; cdr3_nt: TGTGCCAGCACTATGGACAGGGTGGTACACGAGCAGTACTTC
j_call: TRBJ1-1; d_call: .; clone_size: .; v_call: TRBV27; cdr3_aa: CASSLRGGWNTEAFF; cdr3_nt: TGTGCCAGCAGTTTAAGGGGCGGTTGGAACACTGAAGCTTTCTTT
j_call: TRBJ1-5; d_call: .; clone_size: few; v_call: TRBV4-1; cdr3_aa: CASSQEGSTPQHF; cdr3_nt: TGCGCCAGCAGCCAAGAGGGGAGTACGCCCCAGCATTTT
j_call: TRBJ2-5; d_call: .; clone_size: .; v_call: TRBV6-5; cdr3_aa: CASSTGGHGETQYF; cdr3_nt: TGTGCCAGCAGTACGGGGGGACACGGGGAGACCCAGTACTTC
j_call: TRBJ1-6; d_call: .; clone_size: .; v_call: TRBV19; cdr3_aa: CASSRRDSPLHF; cdr3_nt: TGTGCCAGTAGTCGCAGGGATTCACCCCTCCACTTT
j_call: TRBJ1-2; d_call: TRBD1; clone_size: .; v_call: TRBV28; cdr3_aa: CASTMGTGGGYGYTF; cdr3_nt: TGTGCCAGCACCATGGGGACAGGGGGCGGCTATGGCTACACCTTC
j_call: TRBJ2-7; d_call: .; clone_size: .; v_call: TRBV9; cdr3_aa: CASSPSGNLYEQYF; cdr3_nt: TGTGCCAGCAGCCCGTCCGGGAATCTCTACGAGCAGTACTTC
j_call: TRBJ1-5; d_call: TRBD1; clone_size: once; v_call: TRBV19; cdr3_aa: CASSWGQNSNQPQHF; cdr3_nt: TGTGCCAGTAGCTGGGGACAGAATAGCAATCAGCCCCAGCATTTT
j_call: TRBJ2-1; d_call: .; clone_size: .; v_call: TRBV6-4; cdr3_aa: CASRGTGINEQFF; cdr3_nt: TGTGCCAGCAGGGGAACAGGGATTAATGAGCAGTTCTTC
j_call: TRBJ1-1; d_call: .; clone_size: few; v_call: TRBV2; cdr3_aa: CARSHSYTEAFF; cdr3_nt: TGTGCCAGGTCACATTCCTACACTGAAGCTTTCTTT
j_call: TRBJ1-3; d_call: .; clone_size: few; v_call: TRBV27; cdr3_aa: CASSLGTGYGNTIYF; cdr3_nt: TGTGCCAGCAGTTTAGGTACAGGGTATGGAAACACCATATATTTT
j_call: TRBJ1-2; d_call: TRBD1; clone_size: .; v_call: TRBV18; cdr3_aa: CASSPAPTGLYGYTF; cdr3_nt: TGTGCCAGCTCACCGGCACCGACAGGGCTCTATGGCTACACCTTC
j_call: TRBJ2-2; d_call: .; clone_size: .; v_call: TRBV9; cdr3_aa: CASSAQGLDTGELFF; cdr3_nt: TGTGCCAGCAGCGCACAGGGTCTTGACACCGGGGAGCTGTTTTTT
j_call: TRBJ2-2; d_call: TRBD2; clone_size: .; v_call: TRBV6-5; cdr3_aa: CASSYRTRWGSGELFF; cdr3_nt: TGTGCCAGCAGTTACCGGACTAGGTGGGGCTCCGGGGAGCTGTTTTTT